The clone carrying this T cell receptor beta chain has more than one count but fewer than ten. Antigen: not known. The PCR ran on 60 Vbeta and 13 Jbeta primers. Produced via immunoSEQ multiplex PCR; TCRdb's table is partial and in-frame only. The table lists under 170,000 clones, around 75% of them singletons. For this donor, CMV serostatus was not recorded. This entry is derived from a study of cytomegalovirus exposure and HLA in healthy donors. Germline V CDR1 and CDR2: SGHRS, YFSETQ. Trimming removed 0 bases from V and 1 base from J; junction bases left unmatched: 12. There are 18 residues in the CDR3. The study's findings and limits: Many donors shared some public TCRs, even though most TCR sequences were rare.

The sample consisted of PBMCs. This chain joins TRBV5-1 and TRBJ2-7, with 8 positions matching TRBD1. The clonotype comes from a human donor in good health. The CDR3 spells CASSLDAGGWSRSYEQYF. Here the CDR3 DNA reads TGCGCCAGCAGCTTGGACGCAGGGGGCTGGAGCAGGTCCTACGAGCAGTACTTC.